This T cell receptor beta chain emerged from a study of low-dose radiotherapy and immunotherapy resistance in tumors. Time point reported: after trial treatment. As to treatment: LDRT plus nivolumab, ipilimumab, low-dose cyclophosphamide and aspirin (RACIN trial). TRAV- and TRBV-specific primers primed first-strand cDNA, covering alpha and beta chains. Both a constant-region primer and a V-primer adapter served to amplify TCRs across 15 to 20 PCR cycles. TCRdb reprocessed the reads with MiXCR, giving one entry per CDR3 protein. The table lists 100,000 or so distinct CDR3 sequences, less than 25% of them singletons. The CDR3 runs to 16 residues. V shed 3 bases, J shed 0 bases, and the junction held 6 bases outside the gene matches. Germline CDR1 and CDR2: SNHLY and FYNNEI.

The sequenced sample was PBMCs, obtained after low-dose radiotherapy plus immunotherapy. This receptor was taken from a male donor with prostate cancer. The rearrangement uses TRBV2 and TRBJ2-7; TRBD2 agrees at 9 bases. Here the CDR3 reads CASSEASGVFSYEQYF. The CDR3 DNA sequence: TGTGCCAGCAGTGAGGCTAGCGGGGTTTTCTCCTACGAGCAGTACTTC.